One sample yielded the 2 T cell receptor beta chains listed below, sequenced in a study of early stage breast cancer tumors. Repertoires were generated with immunoSEQ multiplex PCR, while TCRdb's copy carries only in-frame clones and drops some. The sample contains about 3,000 clones, around 60% of which appear only once. Sequencing input: breast tumor tissue. Receptors originate from a person aged 40 to 49 with breast cancer.

The table lists this clone with a count of one. This chain links TRBV5-4 with TRBJ2-1, with D perhaps matching TRBD2 (5 bases). Germline assignment: CDR1 SGHNT and CDR2 YYREEE (reference sequence). The CDR3 spans 15 residues. Trimming removed 0 bases at V and 6 bases at J, with 13 bases between. CDR3 sequence: CASSLAGRGFNEQFF. The CDR3 DNA reads as TGTGCCAGCAGCTTGGCCGGAAGAGGGTTCAATGAGCAGTTCTTC. The full variable domain, in which reference TRBV5-4 and TRBJ2-1 provide the parts outside the CDR3, is ETGVTQSPTHLIKTRGQQVTLRCSSQSGHNTVSWYQQALGQGPQFIFQYYREEENGRGNFPPRFSGLQFPNYSSELNVNALELDDSALYLCASSLAGRGFNEQFFGPGTRLTVL.

The chain uses TRBV10-3 and TRBJ1-6, with 9 nucleotides matching TRBD1. The CDR3 has 13 residues. Trimming cost V 8 bases and J 7 bases; bases outside gene matches: 3. Germline assignment: CDR1 ENHRY and CDR2 SYGVKD. CDR3 coding DNA: TGTGCCATCTCGGGACAGGGCAATTCACCCCTCCACTTT. Protein product: CAISGQGNSPLHF.